Given below is one T cell receptor (beta chain) in context. This sample was included in a study of blood T cell repertoires in COVID-19. The wider study: PBMCs, B-cell-depleted T cells, or T cells were the source of the cDNA or gDNA that made up the material.

Clones were read by immunoSEQ multiplex PCR, and TCRdb kept only the in-frame ones, dropping some. Counted here are roughly 230,000 clones, approximately 81% occurring once; the ten biggest clones make up approximately 10%. CDR3 size: 17 residues. Between the trimmed V and J ends, which lost 2 bases and 8 bases, there was a span of 19 bases. From germline, CDR1 is SGHVS and CDR2 FNYEAQ. The TCR comes from an elderly woman with COVID-19, enrolled during active disease. Sequences were obtained from peripheral blood. J is TRBJ1-6 and V is TRBV7-6, with D unresolved. The CDR3 is CASSLFEVGNRDSPLHF. CDR3 nucleotide sequence: TGTGCCAGCAGCTTATTTGAGGTCGGAAATCGGGATTCACCCCTCCACTTT.